This TCR beta chain was observed in a study of shared clonotypes between healthy human individuals. Overall study context: Plates per donor: three CD4 naive, three CD4 memory, two CD8 naive, one CD8 memory.

The study separated CD4+ cells into CD45RA+ naive and CD45RA-negative memory subsets. Whole-study results and caveats: What rarefaction showed was incomplete sorted-subset sequencing despite large depth. In contrast to clonotypes shared by all four donors, non-shared clonotypes had lower generation probabilities.

On this clone: Its antigen is still unknown.

This table comes from immunoSEQ multiplex PCR, and its TCRdb copy is limited to in-frame clones, with some not included. This table has about 600,000 clones, around 97% appearing once. The sequenced sample was naive CD4+ T cells sorted from blood. As for subset: CD45RA+ positively selected. This sequence was found in a woman in her 30s in good health.

Written as DNA, the CDR3 is TGTGCCAGCAGCTTAAACGGGATCCGGCTGGAGACCCAGTACTTC. Its protein is CASSLNGIRLETQYF. The V gene is TRBV7-3, the J gene TRBJ2-5, with a possible D match to TRBD2 (5 bases). V was cut by 1 base and J by 5 bases, with 14 bases left in between. The CDR3 sequence is 15 residues long. Germline V lookup: CDR1 SGHTA, CDR2 FQGTGA.